This TCR beta chain was retrieved from a study of blood T cell repertoires in COVID-19 (dated by TCRdb to between 2020 and 2021). With regard to the full study: Samples from collaborators originated in the United States, Italy and Spain and spanned both the acute and convalescent phases of COVID-19. The prospective study material was composed of cDNA or gDNA derived from T cells, B-cell-depleted T cells, or PBMCs. Deeply sampled blood TCRbeta repertoires from subjects exposed to, actively infected with, or recovered from COVID-19 were included in the dataset. The repertoires were made available in a free public database intended to serve as a resource for research on the immune response to SARS-CoV-2. The samples were drawn from the first 160 participants of the ongoing ImmuneRACE study and from roughly 1,300 subjects provided by 6 global collaborators. Sample metadata almost always included a de-identified subject ID, COVID-19 status, age in years and sex. Where HLA class I and class II types were available, the types were taken from metadata supplied by the sample provider, not from assay-based typing.

Each collaborating institution followed its own protocols to collect whole blood in K2EDTA tubes. Collaborator samples were shipped for TCRbeta analysis as frozen whole blood, isolated PBMCs, or DNA extracted from either sample type. Between the V and J ends, shortened by 3 bases and 7 bases respectively, the junction contains 10 bases. The CDR3, cysteine through phenylalanine, is 13 amino acids long. CDR3 DNA only is kept here, 39 bases in frame from base 1. From the germline V gene, CDR1 is SGHAT and CDR2 is FQNNGV. Broader findings and caveats from the paper: The quantity of clinical and demographic metadata differed by source and by participant and was supplied without curation.

TCRbeta CDR3 regions were amplified from genomic DNA using the immunoSEQ Assay, a bias-controlled multiplex PCR. As for the original processing: The number of nucleated cells in each sample was estimated by amplification of reference gene primers within the assay. To quantify the absolute abundance of each unique TCRbeta CDR3 rearrangement, sequence reads were collapsed and filtered. For each sample, productive Simpson clonality was calculated as the square root of Simpson's diversity index over productive rearrangements. Drawn from immuneACCESS, this table holds only the in-frame rearrangements with V and J called that TCRdb kept. Clones are partly lost; checked studies trace under half to an unresolved V gene and leave the rest unexplained. The V and J calls and clone size are taken from that table; D and trimming were inferred from the DNA. A total of roughly 120,000 clones appear in this sample, 75% to 90% of them only once. The ten most abundant clones make up 0.8% to 1% of the sample.

Note on this clone: This receptor's antigen is unknown. No clone much larger than this one lies a single base away; base qualities are absent.

Sequencing was carried out using peripheral blood. This clonotype was sampled from a woman aged 70 to 79 with acute or convalescent COVID-19. The rearrangement combines TRBV11-2 with TRBJ1-5; the best D guess is TRBD1, with 5 bases matching. The CDR3 protein sequence reads: CASSFGGDQPQHF. DNA sequence: TGTGCCAGCAGCTTCGGGGGGGACCAGCCCCAGCATTTT.